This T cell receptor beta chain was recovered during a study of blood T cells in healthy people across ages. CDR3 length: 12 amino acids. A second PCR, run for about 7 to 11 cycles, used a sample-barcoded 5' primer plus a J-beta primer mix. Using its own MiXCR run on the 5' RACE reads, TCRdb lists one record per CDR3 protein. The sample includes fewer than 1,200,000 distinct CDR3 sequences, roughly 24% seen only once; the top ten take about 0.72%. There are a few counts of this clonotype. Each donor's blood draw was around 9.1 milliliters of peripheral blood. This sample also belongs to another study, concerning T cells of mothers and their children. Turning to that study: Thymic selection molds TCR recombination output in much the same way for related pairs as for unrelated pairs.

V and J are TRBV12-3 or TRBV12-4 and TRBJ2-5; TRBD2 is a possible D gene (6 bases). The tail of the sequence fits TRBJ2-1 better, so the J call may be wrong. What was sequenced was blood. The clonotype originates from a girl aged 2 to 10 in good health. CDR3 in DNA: TGTGCCAGCAGTGGCGGACTACTGTGGCAGTTCTTC. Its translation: CASSGGLLWQFF.